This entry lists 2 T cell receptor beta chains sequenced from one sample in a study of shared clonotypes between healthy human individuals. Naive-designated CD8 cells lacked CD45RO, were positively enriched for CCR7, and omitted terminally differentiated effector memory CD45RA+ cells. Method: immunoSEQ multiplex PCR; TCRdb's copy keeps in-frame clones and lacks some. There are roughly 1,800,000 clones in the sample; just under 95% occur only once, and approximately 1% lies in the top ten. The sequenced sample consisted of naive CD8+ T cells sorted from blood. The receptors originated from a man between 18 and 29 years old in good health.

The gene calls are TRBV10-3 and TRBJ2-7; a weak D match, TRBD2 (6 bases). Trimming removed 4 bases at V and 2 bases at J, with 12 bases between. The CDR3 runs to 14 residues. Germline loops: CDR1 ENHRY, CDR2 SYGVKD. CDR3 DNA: TGTGCCATCAGTGCGCCTAGCGCGCCCTACGAGCAGTACTTC. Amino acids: CAISAPSAPYEQYF.

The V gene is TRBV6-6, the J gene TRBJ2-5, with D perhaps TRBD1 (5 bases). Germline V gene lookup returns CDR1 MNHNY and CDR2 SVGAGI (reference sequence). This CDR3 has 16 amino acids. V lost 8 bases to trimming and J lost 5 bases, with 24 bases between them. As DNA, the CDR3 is TGTGCCAGCCAACCCACGGCAGGGTTACGATGGGAGACCCAGTACTTC. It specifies CASQPTAGLRWETQYF.